The sequence of this TCR beta chain was determined in a study of blood T cell repertoires in COVID-19. Sequencing was performed with immunoSEQ multiplex PCR; in TCRdb, only in-frame clones are kept and a portion is missing. Here the sample spans fewer than 250,000 clones, around 84% being singletons. Germline V gene lookup returns CDR1 LGHNA and CDR2 YNFKEQ. V lost 2 bases and J lost 2; bases outside the gene matches: 13. This CDR3 spans 18 amino acids. Sequenced: PBMCs or T cells enriched from blood (not recorded which). This sequence joins TRBV4-2 and TRBJ2-7; 9 bases map to TRBD1. This TCR was recovered from a woman in her 30s who had recovered from COVID-19. The CDR3 loop is CASSQQLPGTGNPYEQYF. CDR3 DNA sequence: TGTGCCAGCAGCCAACAGTTACCTGGGACAGGGAATCCCTACGAGCAGTACTTC.